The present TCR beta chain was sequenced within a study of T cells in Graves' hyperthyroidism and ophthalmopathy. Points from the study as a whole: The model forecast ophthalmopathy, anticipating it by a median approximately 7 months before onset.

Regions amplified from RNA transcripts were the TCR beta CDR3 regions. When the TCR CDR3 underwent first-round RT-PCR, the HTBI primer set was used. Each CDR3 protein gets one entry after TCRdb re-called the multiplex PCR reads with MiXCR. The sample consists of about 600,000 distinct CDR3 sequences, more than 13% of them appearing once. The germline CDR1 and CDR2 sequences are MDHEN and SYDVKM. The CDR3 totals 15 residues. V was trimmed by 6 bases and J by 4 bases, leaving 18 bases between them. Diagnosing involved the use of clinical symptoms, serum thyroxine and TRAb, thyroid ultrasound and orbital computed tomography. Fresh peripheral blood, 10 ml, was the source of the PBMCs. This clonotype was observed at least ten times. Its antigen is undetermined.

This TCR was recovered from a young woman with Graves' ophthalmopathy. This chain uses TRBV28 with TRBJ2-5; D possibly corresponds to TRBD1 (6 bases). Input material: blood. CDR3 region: CASSAQDTGTETQYF. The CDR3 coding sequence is TGTGCCAGCAGCGCACAAGATACAGGGACAGAGACCCAGTACTTC. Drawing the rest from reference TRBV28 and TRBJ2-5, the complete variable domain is DVKVTQSSRYLVKRTGEKVFLECVQDMDHENMFWYRQDPGLGLRLIYFSYDVKMKEKGDIPEGYSVSREKKERFSLILESASTNQTSMYLCASSAQDTGTETQYFGPGTRLLVL.